This T cell receptor (beta chain) was recorded in a study of graft-versus-host responses after intestinal transplantation. Study at large: Anti-thymocyte globulin induction, then tacrolimus and steroids for approximately 3 years, went to all recipients. Study-wide findings and caveats: There were GvH clones found in recipient marrow, and some of them appeared first in ileum or blood. Declines in HvG clones occurring early post-transplant were associated with peak circulating GvH clone levels. Subjects displaying graft-donor T cell macrochimerism possessed elevated graft-versus-host to host-versus-graft clonal ratios inside allografts.

The data were produced by immunoSEQ multiplex PCR, yet TCRdb's version contains in-frame clones alone and is incomplete. The sample includes 88,000 or so clones, 90% of them seen just once. Concerning this clone itself: The antigen is undetermined.

The germline gives CDR1 MNHNS, CDR2 SASEGT. The V end lost 10 bases, the J end lost 4 bases, and 10 bases lay between the germline ends. This CDR3 comprises 11 residues. This material consisted of unstimulated CD4+ T cells sorted from spleen or lymph node cells, taken before intestinal transplant. This receptor was identified in a human donor who received an intestinal transplant. This sequence joins TRBV6-1 and TRBJ1-2; possible D gene TRBD1, 5 bases. CDR3 nucleotide sequence: TGTGCCACCACCGGGGGCTATGGCTACACCTTC. Amino acid sequence: CATTGGYGYTF.